This is a list of T cell receptor beta chains from one sample in a study of tissue T cells after allogeneic stem cell transplantation. Sequenced by immunoSEQ multiplex PCR; TCRdb stores in-frame clones only, minus some. Altogether some 25,000 clones are present, about 90% being singletons, with the ten largest covering roughly 2%. Sequences were derived from blood, sampled before transplantation. The origin of the receptors is a male donor older than 55 who later had graft-versus-host disease after an allogeneic stem cell transplant. CDR3s include the opening cysteine and the closing phenylalanine or tryptophan. Fields, in order: clone size, D gene, V gene, J gene, CDR3 protein, CDR3 DNA. The D gene is left open where the match is weak. Size values are once, few and many counts, or a class for expanded clones, and some rows have none.

.,.,TRBV12-3/TRBV12-4,TRBJ2-7,CASSLGDRYEQYF,TGTGCCAGCAGCCTTGGGGACCGGTACGAGCAGTACTTC
.,.,TRBV2,TRBJ2-5,CASRTGVQETQYF,TGTGCCAGCAGGACCGGGGTCCAAGAGACCCAGTACTTC
.,TRBD1,TRBV5-8,TRBJ1-2,CASGRGSAGGYTF,TGTGCCAGCGGCAGGGGGAGCGCTGGGGGCTACACCTTC
.,.,TRBV23-1,TRBJ2-5,CASTTQHGETQYF,TGCGCCAGCACTACACAACACGGAGAGACCCAGTACTTC
.,TRBD1,TRBV5-6,TRBJ2-1,CASSPFRSRDRGYNEQFF,TGTGCCAGCAGCCCCTTTCGCAGCCGGGACAGGGGCTACAATGAGCAGTTCTTC
.,.,TRBV6-5,TRBJ2-7,CASRLSISSYEQYF,TGTGCCAGCAGACTTTCTATATCCTCCTACGAGCAGTACTTC
.,TRBD2,TRBV3-1/TRBV3-2,TRBJ2-5,CASSPSGGAVETQYF,TGTGCCAGCAGCCCTAGCGGGGGGGCCGTCGAGACCCAGTACTTC
.,TRBD2,TRBV5-1,TRBJ2-1,CASSQNAVKREGYNEQFF,TGCGCCAGCAGCCAAAATGCCGTAAAGCGGGAGGGGTACAATGAGCAGTTCTTC
.,TRBD1,TRBV6-4,TRBJ2-3,CASSQQGTDTDTQYF,TGTGCCAGCAGTCAACAGGGGACAGACACAGATACGCAGTATTTT
.,TRBD2,TRBV27,TRBJ2-5,CASRVAGARETQYF,TGTGCCAGCAGGGTAGCGGGAGCAAGGGAGACCCAGTACTTC
.,.,TRBV6-2/TRBV6-3,TRBJ2-7,CASSSDRYYEQYF,TGTGCCAGCAGTTCGGACAGATACTACGAGCAGTACTTC
.,.,TRBV5-1,TRBJ1-1,CASSASTGNTEAFF,TGCGCCAGCAGCGCTTCGACAGGAAACACTGAAGCTTTCTTT
.,.,TRBV19,TRBJ2-5,CASSISAGRETQYF,TGTGCCAGTAGCATTTCTGCAGGGAGAGAGACCCAGTACTTC
.,TRBD1,TRBV18,TRBJ1-3,CASSPATGDSGNTIYF,TGTGCCAGCTCACCAGCGACAGGGGACTCTGGAAACACCATATATTTT
.,TRBD1,TRBV2,TRBJ2-3,CASRGQGKSTDTQYF,TGTGCCAGCAGGGGACAGGGAAAATCAACAGATACGCAGTATTTT
.,.,TRBV3-1/TRBV3-2,TRBJ1-1,CASSQGHRNTEAFF,TGTGCCAGCAGCCAAGGACACCGGAACACTGAAGCTTTCTTT
.,TRBD2,TRBV3-1/TRBV3-2,TRBJ2-1,CASRTSSGGLLGGYNEQFF,TGTGCCAGCCGCACGAGTAGCGGGGGTCTCCTAGGAGGTTACAATGAGCAGTTCTTC
once,.,TRBV4-1,TRBJ2-3,CASSYIQSTDTQYF,TGCGCCAGCAGCTACATACAGAGCACAGATACGCAGTATTTT
.,.,TRBV12-3/TRBV12-4,TRBJ1-1,CASILARASEAFF,TGTGCCAGCATCCTGGCCCGGGCGAGCGAAGCTTTCTTT
.,.,TRBV28,TRBJ2-7,CASSRNRGGEQYF,TGTGCCAGCAGTAGGAACAGGGGAGGTGAGCAGTACTTC
.,TRBD2,TRBV7-2,TRBJ2-7,CASRFQAGGGFNEQYF,TGTGCCAGCAGGTTCCAGGCGGGAGGAGGTTTTAACGAGCAGTACTTC
.,TRBD1,TRBV5-4,TRBJ1-4,CASSPNGGTGTEKLFF,TGTGCCAGCAGCCCGAATGGGGGGACAGGGACGGAAAAACTGTTTTTT
.,.,TRBV5-1,TRBJ1-5,CASSPGGGDQPQHF,TGCGCCAGCAGCCCGGGCGGGGGGGATCAGCCCCAGCATTTT
.,TRBD1,TRBV19,TRBJ1-5,CASIGPGTGRNQPQHF,TGTGCCAGTATTGGTCCCGGGACAGGGCGGAATCAGCCCCAGCATTTT
.,.,TRBV5-1,TRBJ2-3,CASSPPGTDTQYF,TGCGCCAGCAGCCCCCCTGGGACAGATACGCAGTATTTT
.,.,TRBV18,TRBJ2-2,CASSPAGPPNTGELFF,TGTGCCAGCTCACCCGCCGGACCCCCGAACACCGGGGAGCTGTTTTTT
.,TRBD2,TRBV6-2/TRBV6-3,TRBJ2-1,CASSSGLAGPSSYNEQFF,TGTGCCAGCAGTTCGGGACTAGCGGGGCCGAGCTCCTACAATGAGCAGTTCTTC
.,.,TRBV7-3,TRBJ2-3,CASSPSRGADTQYF,TGTGCCAGCAGCCCAAGTCGAGGGGCAGATACGCAGTATTTT
.,.,TRBV28,TRBJ1-2,CASSRSGGKSKYYGYTF,TGTGCCAGCAGCCGGTCCGGGGGCAAGAGCAAGTACTATGGCTACACCTTC